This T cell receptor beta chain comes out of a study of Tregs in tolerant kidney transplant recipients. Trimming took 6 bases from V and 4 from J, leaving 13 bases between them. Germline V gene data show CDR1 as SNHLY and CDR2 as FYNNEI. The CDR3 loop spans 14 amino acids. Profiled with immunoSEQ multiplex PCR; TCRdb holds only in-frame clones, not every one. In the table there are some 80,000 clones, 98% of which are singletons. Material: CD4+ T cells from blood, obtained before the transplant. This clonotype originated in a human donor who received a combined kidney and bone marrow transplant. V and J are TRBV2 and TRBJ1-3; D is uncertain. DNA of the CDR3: TGTGCCAGCAGAGCCTCTTCGAGGGGAAACACCATATATTTT. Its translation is CASRASSRGNTIYF.